The T cell receptor beta chain described here comes from a study of Ad26.COV2.S vaccination and SARS-CoV-2 variants. Broader study findings: Vaccine recipients showed a spike-specific TCR breadth that was higher than in placebo recipients. People who got the vaccine or the placebo had similar non-spike TCR breadth. Substantial post-vaccination breadth of spike-specific CD8+ and CD4+ T cell responses was reported.

Per germline, CDR1 SGHNT and CDR2 YYREEE (reference sequence). The ends were cut back, 4 bases at V and 6 bases at J, with 11 bases in the middle. The CDR3 length is 12 residues. This table comes from immunoSEQ multiplex PCR, and its TCRdb copy is limited to in-frame clones, with some not included. The sample consists of about 180,000 clones, around nine tenths of them appearing once. About this clone itself: The antigen remains undetermined.

The material was peripheral blood, obtained after recovery from COVID-19. The receptor's source is a human donor who had recovered from COVID-19. The chain joins TRBV5-4 to TRBJ2-7; maybe TRBD1 (5 bases). Here the CDR3 DNA reads TGTGCCAGCAGCAAGGGGCAGGGCGAGCAGTACTTC. Translated: CASSKGQGEQYF.